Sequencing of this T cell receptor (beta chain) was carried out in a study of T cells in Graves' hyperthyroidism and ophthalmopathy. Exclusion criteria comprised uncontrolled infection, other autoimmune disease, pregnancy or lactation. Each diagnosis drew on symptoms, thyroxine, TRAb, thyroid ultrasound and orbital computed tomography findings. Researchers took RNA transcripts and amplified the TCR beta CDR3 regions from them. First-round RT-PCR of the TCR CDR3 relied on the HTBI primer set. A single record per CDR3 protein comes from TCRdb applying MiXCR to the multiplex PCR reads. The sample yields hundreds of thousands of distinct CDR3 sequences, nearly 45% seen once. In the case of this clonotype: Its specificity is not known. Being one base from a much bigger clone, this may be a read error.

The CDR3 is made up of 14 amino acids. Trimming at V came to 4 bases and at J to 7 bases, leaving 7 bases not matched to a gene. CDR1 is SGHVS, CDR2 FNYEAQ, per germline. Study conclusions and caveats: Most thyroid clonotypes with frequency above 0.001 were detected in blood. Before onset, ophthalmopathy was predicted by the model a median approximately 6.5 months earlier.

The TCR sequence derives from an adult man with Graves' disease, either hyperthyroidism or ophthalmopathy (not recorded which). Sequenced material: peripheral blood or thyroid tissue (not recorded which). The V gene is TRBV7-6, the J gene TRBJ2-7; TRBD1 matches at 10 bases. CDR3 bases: TGTGCCAGCAGCTACGGGACAGGGGTGGATGAGCAGTACTTC. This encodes CASSYGTGVDEQYF. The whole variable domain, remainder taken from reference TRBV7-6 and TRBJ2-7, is GAGVSQSPRYKVTKRGQDVALRCDPISGHVSLYWYRQALGQGPEFLTYFNYEAQQDKSGLPNDRFSAERPEGSISTLTIQRTEQRDSAMYRCASSYGTGVDEQYFGPGTRLTVT.